This T cell receptor beta chain was documented in a study of blood T cell repertoires in COVID-19. The assay was immunoSEQ multiplex PCR, and TCRdb's table has in-frame clones only and misses some. The sample comprises hundreds of thousands of clones, 80% to 90% of which are singletons, and roughly 1.1% rests with the top ten. Looked up from germline, CDR1 is SGHRS and CDR2 is YFSETQ. CDR3 length equals 14 residues. Trimming removed 7 bases from V and 5 bases from J; junction bases left unmatched: 4. What was sequenced was PBMCs or T cells enriched from blood (not recorded which). The receptor was isolated from a man younger than 40 who had recovered from COVID-19. J is TRBJ2-1 and V is TRBV5-1, with 12 bases aligning to TRBD2. This chain's CDR3 is CASGTSGPNNEQFF. CDR3 DNA sequence: TGCGCCAGCGGGACTAGCGGGCCTAACAATGAGCAGTTCTTC.